This record concerns one T cell receptor beta chain sequence. J lost 7 bases, V lost 3 bases, and 8 bases had no gene match. This CDR3 contains 15 residues. Looked up from germline, CDR1 is KGHSH and CDR2 is LQKENI. The record originates from a study of cytomegalovirus exposure and HLA in healthy donors. The PCR ran on 60 Vbeta and 13 Jbeta primers. Clones were read by immunoSEQ multiplex PCR, and TCRdb kept only the in-frame ones, dropping some. Its table lists more than 200,000 clones. Sequencing was done on a sample of PBMCs. The chain has TRBV18 and TRBJ2-7; 11 bases agree with TRBD1. The TCR was taken from a woman younger than 45 in good health and CMV-seropositive. Here the CDR3 DNA reads TGTGCCAGCTCACCCGGACAGGGGGCCCCTAAGGAGCAGTACTTC. Protein: CASSPGQGAPKEQYF.